The source of this T cell receptor beta chain is a study of spatial heterogeneity in lung cancer. Germline V lookup: CDR1 DFQATT, CDR2 SNEGSKA (reference sequence). The CDR3 length is 14 residues. J lost 5 bases, V lost 2 bases, and 5 bases had no gene match. Time point described: sample taken at primary tumor resection. TCRdb reprocessed the 5' RACE reads with MiXCR, giving one entry per CDR3 protein. The top ten hold 50% to 65% of the sample, which has 40,000 to 45,000 distinct CDR3 sequences, approximately 14% seen once. This sample comprised PBMCs, obtained at surgery. This TCR was recovered from a male donor with early-stage non-small cell lung cancer. The rearrangement uses TRBV20-1 and TRBJ2-3; 9 positions agree with TRBD1. In nucleotides, the CDR3 is TGCAGTGCTAGACCACCGGGACAGGGAGATACGCAGTATTTT. It is translated as CSARPPGQGDTQYF.